The T cell receptor beta chain under discussion was sequenced for a study of regulatory T cells in long-lasting Graves disease (dated by TCRdb to the early 2020s). Turning to the overall study: To count as having persistent Graves' disease, a patient had to have received antithyroid drug treatment for over 5 years with TSH receptor autoantibodies remaining persistently positive. Persistent Graves' disease patients were compared with newly diagnosed Graves' disease patients by peripheral blood TCR sequencing and RNA sequencing. The study was registered as a clinical trial and conducted in China. A total of 33 samples were covered by TCR sequencing, comprising approximately 13 persistent and approximately 20 newly diagnosed Graves' disease patients. Antithyroid drugs had been taken for around 9.8 years on average by persistent Graves' disease patients in the clinical cohort. The paper as a whole reports these results and caveats: TRBV28, TRBJ1-2 and TRBJ2-5 were preferentially used in persistent disease, while TRBV20-1 and TRBJ2-1 were favored in newly diagnosed disease. Sequencing and analysis were restricted to the TCR beta chain. Only peripheral blood was studied, because thyroid tissue, the primary lesion, was inaccessible. The authors noted that the small sample size was a limitation that may lower accuracy. Lower TCR Shannon entropy and fewer highly expanded clones were observed in persistent Graves' disease patients than in newly diagnosed patients, which suggested clonal expansion. A larger number of public clonotypes was shared among persistent patients (approximately 2,600) than among newly diagnosed patients (over 850).

The meaning of the sample's time point label: persistent/refractory GD, antithyroid drugs over 5 years with positive TRAb. For both TCR sequencing and RNA sequencing, RNA was extracted from PBMCs in TRIzol. The diagnosis of Graves' disease followed American Thyroid Association guidelines. Recruitment of patients was carried out at an endocrinology department in Xi'an, China. Each patient gave roughly 8.4 milliliters of peripheral blood, collected in an EDTA anticoagulant tube. PBMCs were isolated by Ficoll Paque Plus density gradient separation without further T cell sorting. An Agilent 2100 Bioanalyzer and agarose gel were used to assess RNA quality, and a NanoDrop 2000 was used to measure RNA concentration. From the cysteine up to the phenylalanine, the CDR3 has a length of 13 residues. Kept here is only the CDR3 DNA, which spans 39 bases and is read in frame from base 1. V loses 6 bases at its end and J loses 5 bases; junction bases beyond the gene matches: 3. CDR1 and CDR2 (MDHEN, SYDVKM) derive from the germline V gene.

This clonotype appeared many times. Its antigen remains unidentified. Base qualities are missing; no much larger clone stands one base away. The method was multiplex PCR. The listed sequencing device is Illumina HiSeq 4000. To build TCR beta libraries, CDR3 regions were amplified by Arm-PCR using iRepertoire HTBI primers. Before sequencing, the PCR products went through gel purification. The published analysis was carried out like this. A total of 62 TRBV and 14 TRBJ segments were identified across samples and were used for gene usage analysis of CDR3 amino acid clonotypes. COPE and FqMerger were used to merge filtered high-quality paired reads into contigs. BLAST was used to align contigs to IMGT TRBV, TRBD and TRBJ reference genes, with CDR3 defined following IMGT. Any clonotype with a frequency above 0.1% was counted as a highly expanded clone. Repertoire diversity was measured by Shannon entropy, and V-J evenness by the Gini coefficient. Public clonotypes were defined as clonotypes shared by more than one individual. Starting from the raw public reads, TCRdb applied fastp trimming at Q25, assembled clones with MiXCR and retained in-frame beta chains. Each CDR3 protein appears once, grouped with its most common genes and DNA. Here the V and J calls rest on TCRdb's processing, not on the authors' analysis. The sample table lists fewer than 600,000 distinct CDR3 sequences, around a fifth of them with a count of one. The ten largest clones add up to around 12% of the sample.

Here the sequenced sample was peripheral blood mononuclear cells (PBMCs), taken when the disease was refractory, from a patient treated with antithyroid drugs. This receptor was taken from a female donor with Graves disease. The chain couples TRBV28 to TRBJ2-5, with 10 junctional bases fitting TRBD1. The nucleotides read TGTGCCAGCAGGGACAGGGGGTCGGAGACCCAGTACTTC. This codes for CASRDRGSETQYF. The variable domain in full, with residues beyond the CDR3 obtained from the reference TRBV28 and TRBJ2-5 genes, is DVKVTQSSRYLVKRTGEKVFLECVQDMDHENMFWYRQDPGLGLRLIYFSYDVKMKEKGDIPEGYSVSREKKERFSLILESASTNQTSMYLCASRDRGSETQYFGPGTRLLVL.